These 23 T cell receptor beta chains were sequenced from one sample in a study of T-cell memory formation after mild COVID-19. TCRdb re-derived calls from the 5' RACE reads in MiXCR, one entry per CDR3 protein. The sample lists 400,000 to 500,000 distinct CDR3 sequences, approximately 18% occurring once. Sequences were obtained from PBMCs or a T cell subset sorted from them (not recorded which). These receptors originate from a man aged 18 to 35 who had mild COVID-19 (a few samples of this study predate the infection). Cell type and time point are not known.

The table lists this clonotype with a few counts. The chain employs TRBV10-3 and TRBJ2-7; tentatively, D is TRBD1 (6 bases). CDR1 is ENHRY, CDR2 SYGVKD, per germline. V dropped 6 bases and J dropped 6 bases, with 18 bases sitting between them. This CDR3 has 14 amino acids. CDR3 bases: TGTGCCATCAGCGCCGGACAGATCCTAGGCGAGCAGTACTTC. Its protein product is CAISAGQILGEQYF.

This clonotype was counted a few times. The chain employs TRBV6-6 and TRBJ2-7, with D unresolved. The CDR3 is 12 amino acids. CDR1 and CDR2 (germline): MNHNY, SVGAGI (reference sequence). V lost 5 bases and J lost 4, with 9 bases in between. CDR3 protein: CASSEAVYEQYV. CDR3 bases: TGTGCCAGCAGTGAGGCGGTTTACGAGCAGTACGTC.

This clonotype was recorded a few times. The rearrangement uses TRBV12-3 or TRBV12-4 and TRBJ2-1, with D possibly being TRBD2 (7 bases). This CDR3 has 15 residues. V was shortened by 3 bases and J by 10 bases, with 19 bases between the two germline ends. CDR3 residues: CASSFLLGGPGEQFF. CDR3 sequence (DNA): TGTGCCAGCAGTTTTTTACTCGGGGGGCCGGGAGAGCAGTTCTTC.

This clonotype has a handful of counts. The J gene is TRBJ2-7, the V gene TRBV20-1, with a possible D match to TRBD1 (5 bases). Deletions cut 6 bases from V and 0 bases from J, with 9 bases between. The CDR3 sequence is 12 residues long. Germline CDR1 reads DFQATT; CDR2 reads SNEGSKA (reference sequence). CDR3 sequence: CSALRDSYEQYF. In nucleotides, the CDR3 is TGCAGTGCGCTCAGGGACTCCTACGAGCAGTACTTC.

The chain has TRBV6-2 or TRBV6-3 and TRBJ1-1; 8 nucleotides align to TRBD1. J was trimmed by 7 bases and V by 7 bases; bases with no gene match: 5. Germline V gene lookup returns CDR1 MNHEY and CDR2 SVGEGT. The CDR3 covers 12 residues. In DNA form, the CDR3 reads TGTGCCAGCACCCTACAGGGGGATGAAGCTTTCTTT. Its translation is CASTLQGDEAFF.

In its sample, this clonotype was seen many times. This chain connects TRBV6-6 to TRBJ1-2; no firm D call. Germline V lookup: CDR1 MNHNY, CDR2 SVGAGI (reference sequence). V lost 2 bases, J lost 5 bases, and 6 bases lay in between. The CDR3 contains 12 residues. This CDR3 is CASSYAEYGYTF. The CDR3 coding sequence is TGTGCCAGCAGTTACGCAGAGTATGGCTACACCTTC.

This sequence joins TRBV11-2 and TRBJ2-1; no definite D call. The CDR3 consists of 14 residues. V was trimmed by 1 base and J by 9 bases, leaving 13 bases between them. Germline CDR1 SGHAT, CDR2 FQNNGV. The CDR3 coding sequence is TGTGCCAGCAGCTTAGCTAGGAAGCTCGGTGAGCAGTTCTTC. The encoded protein is CASSLARKLGEQFF.

This clonotype was seen a handful of times. The chain is built from TRBV23-1 and TRBJ2-1; D unclear. TRBV23-1 is an ORF, and what it does is uncertain. V dropped 2 bases and J dropped 8 bases, with 16 bases sitting between them. The CDR3 extends over 15 amino acids. The CDR3 nucleotides read TGCGCCAGCAGTCAACCGGTAGTGTTAGCCCATGAGCAGTTCTTC. This encodes CASSQPVVLAHEQFF.

This clonotype came up many times. The chain combines TRBV5-6 with TRBJ2-3; TRBD1 agrees at 7 bases. CDR3 length equals 16 residues. Germline V gene lookup returns CDR1 SGHDT and CDR2 YYEEEE. J lost 1 base, V lost 4 bases, and 9 bases had no gene match. CDR3 DNA sequence: TGTGCCAGCAGCCCCCTAGGGGACAGAGGCACAGATACGCAGTATTTT. Translating it yields CASSPLGDRGTDTQYF.

This clonotype was seen only a few times. The chain combines TRBV6-2 or TRBV6-3 with TRBJ1-5; D unresolved. V shed 2 bases and J shed 4 bases, with 9 bases lying between them. From germline, CDR1 is MNHEY and CDR2 SVGEGT. This CDR3 has 14 residues. The CDR3 DNA reads TGTGCCAGCAGTTACCGGACTTTTAATCAGCCCCAGCATTTT. Translation: CASSYRTFNQPQHF.

The chain combines TRBV7-2 with TRBJ2-1; D gene ambiguous. The ends were cut back, 5 bases at V and 10 bases at J, with 12 bases in the middle. There are 12 residues in the CDR3. The germline gives CDR1 SGHTA, CDR2 FQGNSA. The CDR3 sequence is CASSPATVEQFF. CDR3 sequence (DNA): TGTGCCAGCAGCCCCGCCACGGTAGAGCAGTTCTTC.

The chain joins TRBV20-1 to TRBJ2-6, with D unresolved. Germline-derived CDR1 and CDR2 are DFQATT and SNEGSKA (reference sequence). The CDR3 length is 11 residues. Deletions cut 4 bases from V and 3 bases from J, with 1 base between. This CDR3 reads CSANGANVLTF. Here the CDR3 DNA reads TGCAGTGCTAATGGGGCCAACGTCCTGACTTTC.

The chain links TRBV14 to TRBJ2-1; unclear D gene. V was trimmed by 3 bases and J by 9 bases, leaving 6 bases between them. The CDR3 runs to 11 residues. Per the germline V gene, CDR1 is SGHDN and CDR2 is FVKESK. Written as DNA, the CDR3 is TGTGCCAGCAGCCATTGGGTTGAGCAGTTCTTC. Protein product: CASSHWVEQFF.

This clonotype was picked up a small number of times. The rearrangement uses TRBV7-9 and TRBJ2-5; weak D call: TRBD1 (5 bases). V was cut by 3 bases and J by 4 bases, with 9 bases left in between. CDR1 and CDR2 from the germline V gene are SEHNR and FQNEAQ (reference sequence). This CDR3 has 13 residues. The CDR3 DNA reads as TGTGCCAGCAGCTTTAGGGGCGTAGAGACCCAGTACTTC. The encoded protein is CASSFRGVETQYF.

This clonotype was seen more than once but under ten times. The rearrangement uses TRBV4-3 and TRBJ2-3; no reliable D call. The V and J ends lost 1 base and 4 bases respectively, with 9 bases between them. The germline V gene has CDR1 LGHNA and CDR2 YSLEER. This CDR3 has 14 amino acids. The CDR3 DNA sequence: TGCGCCAGCAGCCAAGGGGTCGCCGCAGATACGCAGTATTTT. Its translation is CASSQGVAADTQYF.

The V gene is TRBV5-6, the J gene TRBJ2-7, with 7 bases matching TRBD1. The CDR3 contains 14 residues. Germline assignment: CDR1 SGHDT and CDR2 YYEEEE. For the CDR3, the DNA is TGTGACAGCAGCTTGGATCAGGGGGCCTACGAGCAGTACGTC. It codes for CDSSLDQGAYEQYV.

The rearrangement links TRBV18 to TRBJ2-5, with 12 bases lining up with TRBD2. Unmatched junction bases numbered 10, after V lost 6 bases and J lost 5 bases. From germline, CDR1 is KGHSH and CDR2 LQKENI. This CDR3 contains 16 residues. DNA for the CDR3: TGTGCCAGCTCCCTCCGGACTAGCGGGGCTGGCGAGACCCAGTACTTC. Translated: CASSLRTSGAGETQYF.

This clonotype was detected many times. The chain is built from TRBV29-1 and TRBJ2-4, with 8 nucleotides matching TRBD1. CDR1 and CDR2 from the germline V gene are SQVTM and ANQGSEA. The junction had 8 bases not matched to a gene; V was cut back by 7 bases and J by 3 bases. CDR3 length equals 14 residues. The CDR3 reads CSANRGSDKNIQYF. Written as DNA, the CDR3 is TGCAGCGCGAACAGGGGGTCCGACAAAAACATTCAGTACTTC.

V usage is TRBV29-1 and J usage is TRBJ2-1; TRBD2 agrees at 11 bases. Germline CDR1 reads SQVTM; CDR2 reads ANQGSEA. This CDR3 contains 13 residues. The V gene end was trimmed by 4 bases and the J gene end by 8 bases; junction bases not matched to a gene: 4. CDR3 in amino acids: CSVGSGGADEQFF. The CDR3 bases are TGCAGCGTTGGTAGCGGGGGGGCCGATGAGCAGTTCTTC.

The genes are TRBV5-5 and TRBJ1-5, with TRBD1 as a possible D gene (5 bases). Trimming shortened V by 0 bases and J by 5 bases, and 18 bases separated the two germline ends. Germline assignment: CDR1 SGHKS and CDR2 YYEKEE (reference sequence). This CDR3 is 17 amino acids long. CDR3 nucleotides: TGTGCCAGCAGCTTGGCCCCCAGGGCTGAAGAGTATCAGCCCCAGCATTTT. Translated, it gives CASSLAPRAEEYQPQHF.

This sequence joins TRBV2 and TRBJ1-5; D possibly corresponds to TRBD1 (6 bases). Trimming cost V 6 bases and J 0 bases, with 15 bases left between them. The CDR3 runs 16 residues. CDR1 and CDR2 from the germline V gene are SNHLY and FYNNEI. Here the CDR3 DNA reads TGTGCCAGCAGGCCGGAGGGGGGATATAGCAATCAGCCCCAGCATTTT. It codes for CASRPEGGYSNQPQHF.

This clonotype has only a few counts. The chain combines TRBV4-2 with TRBJ2-5; the D gene is possibly TRBD2 (7 bases). Germline V gene lookup returns CDR1 LGHNA and CDR2 YNFKEQ. Deletions cut 8 bases from V and 0 bases from J, with 16 bases between. CDR3 length: 15 residues. Here the CDR3 reads CASSPGGRDQETQYF. CDR3 DNA: TGTGCCAGCTCCCCGGGGGGCCGGGACCAAGAGACCCAGTACTTC.

The J gene is TRBJ2-5, the V gene TRBV12-3 or TRBV12-4; D not resolved. V was cut by 1 base and J by 5 bases, with 11 bases left in between. This CDR3 comprises 14 residues. CDR3 coding DNA: TGTGCCAGCAGTTTAGTGGGGATCCCTGAGACCCAGTACTTC. As protein: CASSLVGIPETQYF.